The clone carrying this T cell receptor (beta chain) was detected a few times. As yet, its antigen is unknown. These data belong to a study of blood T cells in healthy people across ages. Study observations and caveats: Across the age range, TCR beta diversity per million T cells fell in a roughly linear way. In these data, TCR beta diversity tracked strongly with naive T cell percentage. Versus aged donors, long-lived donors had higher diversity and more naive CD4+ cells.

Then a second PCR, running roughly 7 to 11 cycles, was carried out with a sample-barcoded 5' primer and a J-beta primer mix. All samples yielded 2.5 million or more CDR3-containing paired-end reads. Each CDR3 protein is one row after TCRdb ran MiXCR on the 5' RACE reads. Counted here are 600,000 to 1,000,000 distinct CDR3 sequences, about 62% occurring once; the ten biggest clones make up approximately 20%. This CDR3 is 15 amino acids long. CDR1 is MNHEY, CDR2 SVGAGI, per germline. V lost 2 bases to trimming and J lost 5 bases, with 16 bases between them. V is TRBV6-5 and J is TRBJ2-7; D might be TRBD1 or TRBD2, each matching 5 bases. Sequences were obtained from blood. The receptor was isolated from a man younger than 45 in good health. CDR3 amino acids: CASSYQGFGGHEQYF. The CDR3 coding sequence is TGTGCCAGCAGTTACCAGGGCTTTGGAGGCCACGAGCAGTACTTC.